What follows are 18 T cell receptor beta chains derived from one specimen sequenced in a study of technical replicates of blood from four donors. This table comes from immunoSEQ multiplex PCR, and its TCRdb copy is limited to in-frame clones, with some not included. The repertoire holds around 68,000 clones, 95% to 97% seen once, with approximately 0.26% in the top ten. The sample consisted of T cells isolated from PBMCs. All receptors derive from a human donor in good health.

V is TRBV6-1 and J is TRBJ1-4, with TRBD1 matching over 7 bases. The CDR3 has 15 residues. Germline CDR1 MNHNS, CDR2 SASEGT. J gave up 17 bases and V 0 bases, and 15 bases lay outside the gene matches. The CDR3: CASSEAMGFNRDSFF. The CDR3 bases are TGTGCCAGCAGTGAAGCGATGGGTTTTAACCGGGACAGTTTTTTT.

The chain employs TRBV6-5 and TRBJ1-1; D possibly corresponds to TRBD1 (6 bases). The length of the CDR3 is 16 residues. The germline V and J ends were trimmed by 0 bases and 1 base, with 12 bases remaining between them. The germline V gene encodes CDR1 MNHEY and CDR2 SVGAGI. The CDR3 DNA is TGTGCCAGCAGTTACTCAGCTAGGACAGCGAACACTGAAGCTTTCTTT. It is translated as CASSYSARTANTEAFF.

This chain joins TRBV27 and TRBJ2-1, with D possibly TRBD1 on 5 matching bases. The V gene's germline CDR1 is MNHEY and CDR2 SMNVEV (reference sequence). CDR3 length equals 13 residues. Trimming cost V 2 bases and J 9 bases, with 11 bases left between them. CDR3 protein: CASSLRTGREQFF. CDR3 sequence (DNA): TGTGCCAGCAGTTTACGAACAGGCCGTGAGCAGTTCTTC.

The J gene is TRBJ2-5, the V gene TRBV19; 7 nucleotides line up with TRBD1. Trimming took 5 bases from V and 5 from J; bases not matched to a gene: 11. The CDR3 contains 15 residues. Germline CDR1 and CDR2: LNHDA and SQIVND (reference sequence). This chain's CDR3 is CASSPRQGRRETQYF. The CDR3 region has the DNA TGTGCCAGTAGTCCCCGACAGGGAAGAAGGGAGACCCAGTACTTC.

The genes are TRBV6-5 and TRBJ1-1; TRBD1 matches 8 bases. From germline, CDR1 is MNHEY and CDR2 SVGAGI. This CDR3 is 14 amino acids long. V lost 6 bases to trimming and J lost 2 bases; unmatched junction nucleotides: 5. The chain's CDR3 is CASRPGTGNTEAFF. CDR3 coding DNA: TGTGCCAGCAGGCCCGGGACAGGTAACACTGAAGCTTTCTTT.

V usage is TRBV10-1 and J usage is TRBJ2-1; 10 nucleotides line up with TRBD2. V was pared by 3 bases and J by 0 bases, with 5 bases of the junction left unmatched. Germline CDR1 WNHNN, CDR2 SYGVQD (reference sequence). The length of the CDR3 is 17 residues. CDR3 sequence: CASSDLAGDPSYNEQFF. The CDR3 region has the DNA TGCGCCAGCAGTGATCTAGCGGGAGACCCCTCCTACAATGAGCAGTTCTTC.

This chain links TRBV7-2 with TRBJ2-7; D remains ambiguous. The CDR3 length is 17 residues. The V end was cut by 3 bases, the J end by 5 bases, with 23 bases between. Germline assignment: CDR1 SGHTA and CDR2 FQGNSA. As DNA, the CDR3 is TGTGCCAGCAGCTTCATGACTGCCCACCTGAGGTCCGACGAGCAGTACTTC. This gives the protein CASSFMTAHLRSDEQYF.

J is TRBJ2-7 and V is TRBV6-5; tentative D call: TRBD1 (6 bases). CDR1 and CDR2 (germline): MNHEY, SVGAGI. The CDR3 contains 13 residues. V was shortened by 6 bases and J by 3 bases, with 12 bases between the two germline ends. The CDR3 nucleotides are TGTGCCAGCAGAATGACAGGAGACTACGAGCAGTACTTC. It specifies CASRMTGDYEQYF.

The CDR3 spells CASSQLEGGYGYTF. The CDR3 DNA is TGTGCCAGCAGCCAATTGGAGGGAGGGTATGGCTACACCTTC. The chain links TRBV4-2 to TRBJ1-2, with D unclear. Deletions cut 2 bases from V and 5 bases from J, with 12 bases between. Looked up from germline, CDR1 is LGHNA and CDR2 is YNFKEQ. The CDR3 is 14 amino acids.

The J gene is TRBJ2-3, the V gene TRBV18, with D tentatively TRBD2 (5 bases). V lost 4 bases to trimming and J lost 0 bases, with 14 bases between them. The germline V gene encodes CDR1 KGHSH and CDR2 LQKENI. This CDR3 has 16 amino acids. The CDR3 DNA reads TGTGCCAGCTCACAGCTAGGGAGCACTAGCACAGATACGCAGTATTTT. As protein: CASSQLGSTSTDTQYF.

As DNA, the CDR3 is TGTGCCAGCAGCCCAAAATTGGAGGGCAGCGCAACTAATGAAAAACTGTTTTTT. Encoded protein: CASSPKLEGSATNEKLFF. This chain links TRBV9 with TRBJ1-4; D unclear. Germline V gene lookup returns CDR1 SGDLS and CDR2 YYNGEE. This CDR3 is built from 18 residues. Trimming removed 4 bases from V and 0 bases from J, with 19 bases in between.

V and J are TRBV7-9 and TRBJ2-1, with 11 bases identical to TRBD2. The CDR3 has 19 residues. The J segment lost 8 bases and the V segment lost 6 bases, leaving 21 bases of the junction unmatched. In germline, CDR1 is SEHNR, CDR2 FQNEAQ (reference sequence). The CDR3 loop is CASSFGPGLADLGPHEQFF. CDR3 DNA: TGTGCCAGCAGTTTTGGTCCGGGACTAGCGGACCTGGGGCCCCATGAGCAGTTCTTC.

The chain has TRBV6-1 and TRBJ2-7; TRBD1 matches at 8 bases. CDR1 and CDR2 (germline): MNHNS, SASEGT. The CDR3 runs to 15 residues. V lost 4 bases and J lost 4; bases outside the gene matches: 9. Here the CDR3 DNA reads TGTGCCAGCAGTGGGGACAGGTGGTCGACTTACGAGCAGTACTTC. Translating gives CASSGDRWSTYEQYF.

This chain uses TRBV6-6 with TRBJ1-1, with a tentative D call TRBD1 (5 bases). Trimming stripped 4 bases from V and 1 base from J, with 16 bases between. Looked up from germline, CDR1 is MNHNY and CDR2 is SVGAGI (reference sequence). The CDR3 covers 16 residues. The CDR3 reads CASSSVGRGWNTEAFF. The CDR3 DNA follows: TGTGCCAGCAGTTCAGTTGGGAGGGGTTGGAACACTGAAGCTTTCTTT.

The chain joins TRBV16 to TRBJ1-1, with 7 bases fitting TRBD1. Germline loops: CDR1 KGHSY, CDR2 FQNENV. This CDR3 spans 14 amino acids. The V segment lost 5 bases and the J segment 6 bases; nucleotides outside the gene matches: 9. This CDR3 reads CASSLRQGGAEAFF. The CDR3, as DNA: TGTGCCAGCAGCTTACGACAGGGTGGCGCTGAAGCTTTCTTT.

The gene calls are TRBV7-8 and TRBJ2-7, with 10 nucleotides matching TRBD2. V was clipped by 8 bases and J by 1 base; unmatched bases: 5. Germline CDR1 SGHVS, CDR2 FQNEAQ. This CDR3 is 14 amino acids long. The CDR3 coding sequence is TGTGCCAGCCGATTAGCGGGAGGTTCCTACGAGCAGTACTTC. Its translation: CASRLAGGSYEQYF.

Written as DNA, the CDR3 is TGTGCCATTTCGACTAGCGGGGCGCGCAATGAGCAGTTCTTC. This codes for CAISTSGARNEQFF. The gene calls are TRBV19 and TRBJ2-1; TRBD2 aligns across 11 bases. The CDR3 length is 14 residues. Germline V gene data show CDR1 as LNHDA and CDR2 as SQIVND (reference sequence). V gave up 10 bases and J gave up 6 bases; unmatched junction bases: 8.

The CDR3 sequence is CASSLGQGRSYEQYF. Here the CDR3 DNA reads TGTGCCAGCAGTTTGGGACAGGGGAGGTCCTACGAGCAGTACTTC. The chain recombines TRBV27 with TRBJ2-7; the match to TRBD1 covers 10 bases. Per germline, CDR1 MNHEY and CDR2 SMNVEV (reference sequence). This CDR3 has 15 residues. J was trimmed by 1 base and V by 3 bases; bases with no gene match: 3.